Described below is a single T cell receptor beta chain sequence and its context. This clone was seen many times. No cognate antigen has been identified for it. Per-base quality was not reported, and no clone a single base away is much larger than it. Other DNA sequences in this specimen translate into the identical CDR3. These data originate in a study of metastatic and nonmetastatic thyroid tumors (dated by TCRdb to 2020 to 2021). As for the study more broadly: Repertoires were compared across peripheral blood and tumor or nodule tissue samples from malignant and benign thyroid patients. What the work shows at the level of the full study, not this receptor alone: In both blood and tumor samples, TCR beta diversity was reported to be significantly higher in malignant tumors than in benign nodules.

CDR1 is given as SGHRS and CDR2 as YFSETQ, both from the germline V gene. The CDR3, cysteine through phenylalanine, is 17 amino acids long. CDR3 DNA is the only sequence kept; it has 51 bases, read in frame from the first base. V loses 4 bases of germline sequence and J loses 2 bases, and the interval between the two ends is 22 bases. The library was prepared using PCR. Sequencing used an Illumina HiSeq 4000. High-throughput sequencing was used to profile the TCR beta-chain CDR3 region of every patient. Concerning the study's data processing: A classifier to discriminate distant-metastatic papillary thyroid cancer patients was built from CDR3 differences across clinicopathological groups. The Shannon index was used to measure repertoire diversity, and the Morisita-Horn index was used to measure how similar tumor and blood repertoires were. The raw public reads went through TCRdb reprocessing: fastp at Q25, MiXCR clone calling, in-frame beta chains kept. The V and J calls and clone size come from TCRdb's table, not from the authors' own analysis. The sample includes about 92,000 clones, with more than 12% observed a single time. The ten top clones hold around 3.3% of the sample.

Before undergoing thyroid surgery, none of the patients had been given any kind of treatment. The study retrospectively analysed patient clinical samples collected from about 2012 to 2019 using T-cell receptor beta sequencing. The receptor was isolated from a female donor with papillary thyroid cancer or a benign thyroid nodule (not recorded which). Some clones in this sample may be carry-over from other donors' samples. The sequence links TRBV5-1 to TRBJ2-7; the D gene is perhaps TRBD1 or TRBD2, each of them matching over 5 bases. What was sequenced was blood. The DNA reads TGCGCCAGCAGCATCCCGGGACGGGACCTTTCGACCTACGAGCAGTACTTC. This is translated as CASSIPGRDLSTYEQYF.